This paragraph reports one TCR beta chain. Its antigen is not identified. The entry originates in a study of memory CD4+ T cells and cytomegalovirus serostatus. Study-wide background: Donors were healthy Belgian adults, 10 or so CMV seropositive and 24 seronegative. Study-wide points: Of 150 to 200 reported CMV TCRbeta sequences, about 70 were found in memory CD4+ repertoires.

Generated by immunoSEQ multiplex PCR, the TCRdb table keeps only in-frame clones and is missing some. Of about 96,000 clones in the sample, 75% to 90% were seen once. The CDR3 sequence is 15 residues long. Trimming removed 1 base from V and 1 base from J, with 10 bases in between. In germline, CDR1 is SGHTA, CDR2 FQGNSA. Single viable CD3+CD4+CD8-CD45RO+ cells were sorted as the memory CD4+ T cells. CMV serostatus came from serum IgG against pp150, pp28, p38, p52. CD4+ T cells were isolated by positive magnetic selection. The source material was memory CD4+ T cells from blood. The origin of this receptor is an adult in good health and CMV-seropositive. The chain recombines TRBV7-2 with TRBJ1-2; D unresolved. The CDR3 coding sequence is TGTGCCAGCAGCTTAGGACTAGCTCTTAACTATGGCTACACCTTC. It specifies CASSLGLALNYGYTF.